The next 4 T cell receptor beta chains were all read from a single sample in a study of control samples from healthy donors and cancer patients. Sequencing used immunoSEQ multiplex PCR; TCRdb keeps in-frame clones, though not all of them. The sample has roughly 140,000 clones; nearly 95% are singletons. Sample: blood. The receptors were gathered from a middle-aged man in good health.

The J gene is TRBJ2-3, the V gene TRBV4-1; D gene ambiguous. Trimming took off 6 bases at V and 1 base at J, with 8 bases between the two ends. The length of the CDR3 is 13 residues. The germline V gene encodes CDR1 MGHRA and CDR2 YSYEKL. The CDR3 sequence is CASSPAGTDTQYF. CDR3 in DNA: TGCGCCAGCAGTCCGGCGGGCACAGATACGCAGTATTTT.

This clone was seen more than once but under ten times. The V and J genes are TRBV6-5 and TRBJ2-7; D ambiguous. Deletions cut 6 bases from V and 2 bases from J, with 5 bases between. The CDR3 spans 11 residues. Germline values: CDR1 MNHEY, CDR2 SVGAGI. In DNA form, the CDR3 reads TGTGCCAGCAGGGCTACCTACGAGCAGTACTTC. It codes for CASRATYEQYF.

The chain couples TRBV3-1 (or the pseudogene TRBV3-2) to TRBJ1-6; 8 nucleotides match TRBD1. Trimming took 5 bases from V and 14 from J; bases not matched to a gene: 8. Germline CDR1 and CDR2: LGHDT and YNNKEL (reference sequence). The CDR3 covers 13 residues. The CDR3 reads CASSGTGPLALHF. For the CDR3, the DNA is TGTGCCAGCAGCGGGACAGGCCCCTTAGCCCTCCACTTT.

This rearrangement joins TRBV24-1 to TRBJ2-3; D possibly corresponds to TRBD2 (5 bases). This CDR3 is 16 amino acids long. The germline gives CDR1 KGHDR, CDR2 SFDVKD. With 6 bases removed from V and 4 bases from J, the gap between germline ends came to 19 bases. This CDR3 is CATSQTRASDADTQYF. CDR3 sequence (DNA): TGTGCCACCAGTCAGACGAGGGCTTCTGACGCAGATACGCAGTATTTT.